A single T cell receptor (beta chain) is shown here with its context. Its antigen is not known. The sample originates from a study of T-cell memory formation after mild COVID-19. Study-wide results and limits: Clones shrinking between day 15 and 85 showed a balanced CD4/CD8 split, and those that grew later tilted toward CD4+.

The CDR3 sequence is 13 residues long. With 2 bases removed from V and 8 bases from J, the gap between germline ends came to 12 bases. 5'RACE with constant-segment primers yielded barcoded, UMI-tagged TCR alpha and TCR beta cDNA libraries. TCRdb recomputed calls from the 5' RACE reads with MiXCR, one row per CDR3 protein. The sample yields around 250,000 distinct CDR3 sequences, around a tenth seen once. The sequence came from a man aged 18-30 years who had mild COVID-19 (a few samples of this study predate the infection). Cell type and time point are not known. Material for sequencing was PBMCs or a T cell subset sorted from them (not recorded which). The J gene is TRBJ1-1, the V gene TRBV12-3 or TRBV12-4; weak D call: TRBD1 (5 bases). The CDR3 coding sequence is TGTGCCAGCAGTTTAATCCGGGAGGGGGAAGCTTTCTTT. This gives the protein CASSLIREGEAFF.